Given below is one T cell receptor (beta chain) in context. Its target is not known. Looked up from germline, CDR1 is MNHEY and CDR2 is SMNVEV (reference sequence). Trimming stripped 2 bases from V and 6 bases from J, with 14 bases between. This CDR3 contains 15 residues. This record belongs to a study of shared clonotypes between healthy human individuals. In the original workflow: ImmunoSEQ output lacked quality scores and full-length reads, limiting matched filtering. TCRdb keeps only in-frame clones here, not all; method: immunoSEQ multiplex PCR. V, J and clone size were drawn from that table, and D and trimming were deduced from the DNA. This sample yields approximately 1.5 million clones, of which approximately 98.5% are seen a single time; around 0.38% belongs to the top ten. Study-wide findings and caveats: Larger estimated richness was generally recorded for naive subsets relative to memory subsets.

This clonotype was sampled from a man in his thirties or forties in good health. Sample: naive CD4+ T cells sorted from blood. This sample's subset: CD45RA+ positively selected. The V call is TRBV27, the J call TRBJ2-1; TRBD2 is a possible D gene (5 bases). The CDR3 bases are TGTGCCAGCAGTTTAAGTCGGGGTAGCCTCAATGAGCAGTTCTTC. Its protein product is CASSLSRGSLNEQFF.